The 31 T cell receptor beta chains below were found in one sample sequenced in a study of CD8+ T cells in alopecia areata. Sequencing templates came from extracted RNA that was reverse transcribed into cDNA. TCRdb's table, derived via immunoSEQ multiplex PCR, lists solely in-frame clones and lacks some. The repertoire holds about 98,000 clones, with nearly 45% as singletons. What was sequenced was CD4+ T cells sorted from blood. The receptors come from a human donor with alopecia areata.

CDR3 in amino acids: CSVVARDRVAEQYF. CDR3 DNA: TGCAGCGTTGTGGCTCGGGACAGGGTTGCCGAGCAGTACTTC. The chain carries TRBV29-1 and TRBJ2-7, with 9 bases lining up with TRBD1. CDR3 length equals 14 residues. CDR1 SQVTM and CDR2 ANQGSEA come from the germline V gene. V shed 4 bases, J shed 6 bases, and the junction held 10 bases outside the gene matches.

On this clone itself: The junction shows a germline mismatch at one end, possibly a read error. V gene TRBV5-1 combines with J gene TRBJ2-4, with D unclear. Germline CDR1 is SGHRS and CDR2 is YFSETQ. This CDR3 has 10 amino acids. This chain's CDR3 is CASSLVRRNF. CDR3 nucleotide sequence: TGCGCCAGCAGCTTGGTTCGCAGGAACTTC.

This clone appeared a few times. The chain employs TRBV29-1 and TRBJ2-3, with D possibly being TRBD1 or TRBD2 (5 bases each). V was cut by 7 bases and J by 3 bases, with 14 bases left in between. CDR1 is SQVTM and CDR2 is ANQGSEA in the germline V gene. The CDR3 length is 13 residues. Here the CDR3 DNA reads TGCAGCGGGGGGACCGGTTTAACAGATACGCAGTATTTT. This translates into CSGGTGLTDTQYF.

The chain's CDR3 is CSGAQETQYF. The CDR3 coding sequence is TGCAGCGGCGCTCAAGAGACCCAGTACTTC. The chain recombines TRBV29-1 with TRBJ2-5, with D unclear. CDR1 and CDR2 (germline): SQVTM, ANQGSEA. V lost 7 bases and J lost 2, with 5 bases in between. This CDR3 contains 10 residues. Filled out from reference TRBV29-1 and TRBJ2-5, the complete variable domain reads SAVISQKPSRDICQRGTSLTIQCQVDSQVTMMFWYRQQPGQSLTLIATANQGSEATYESGFVIDKFPISRPNLTFSTLTVSNMSPEDSSIYLCSGAQETQYFGPGTRLLVL.

This clone occurred a few times. The chain uses TRBV5-1 and TRBJ2-5; tentatively, D is TRBD1 (5 bases). The germline V gene has CDR1 SGHRS and CDR2 YFSETQ. The CDR3 sequence is 14 residues long. Trimming took off 4 bases at V and 5 bases at J, with 15 bases between the two ends. The CDR3 region is CASSIGEGYETQYF. Written as DNA, the CDR3 is TGCGCCAGCAGCATAGGGGAAGGGTACGAGACCCAGTACTTC. Full variable domain (remainder filled in from reference TRBV5-1 and TRBJ2-5): KAGVTQTPRYLIKTRGQQVTLSCSPISGHRSVSWYQQTPGQGLQFLFEYFSETQRNKGNFPGRFSGRQFSNSRSEMNVSTLELGDSALYLCASSIGEGYETQYFGPGTRLLVL.

This clone was seen more than once but under ten times. The chain couples TRBV20-1 to TRBJ2-5; maybe TRBD2 (6 bases). Trimming shortened V by 8 bases and J by 3 bases, and 10 bases separated the two germline ends. This CDR3 is built from 11 residues. Germline CDR1 reads DFQATT; CDR2 reads SNEGSKA (reference sequence). The CDR3 DNA sequence: TGCAGTACTCCGGGAGAAGAGACCCAGTACTTC. It specifies CSTPGEETQYF.

V gene TRBV29-1 combines with J gene TRBJ2-1; 8 bases fit TRBD2. V was clipped by 7 bases and J by 4 bases; unmatched bases: 9. This CDR3 is built from 14 residues. Germline V lookup: CDR1 SQVTM, CDR2 ANQGSEA. CDR3 sequence: CSASGLVGYNEQFF. Written as DNA, the CDR3 is TGCAGCGCCTCGGGACTAGTGGGGTACAATGAGCAGTTCTTC.

This clone was observed a handful of times. The chain joins TRBV21-1 to TRBJ2-7; TRBD2 is the table's D call, not checked against the DNA. TRBV21-1 corresponds to a pseudogene. The CDR3 has 15 amino acids. The CDR3 sequence is CANPRRQKNTLEQYF. The CDR3 coding sequence is TGTGCCAACCCTAGGAGGCAGAAGAACACCCTCGAGCAGTACTTC.

The chain couples TRBV29-1 to TRBJ2-1; D unclear. V was pared by 1 base and J by 9 bases, with 19 bases between. Germline lookup yields CDR1 SQVTM and CDR2 ANQGSEA. The CDR3 has 15 residues. This chain's CDR3 is CSVEVFGVDSGEQFF. CDR3 bases: TGCAGCGTTGAAGTATTCGGCGTAGACTCGGGTGAGCAGTTCTTC.

The J gene is TRBJ2-2, the V gene TRBV2; D is undetermined. The CDR3 totals 13 residues. Trimming took 4 bases from V and 5 from J, leaving 8 bases between them. The germline CDR1 and CDR2 sequences are SNHLY and FYNNEI. CDR3 amino acids: CASSVGGTGELFF. The CDR3 bases are TGTGCCAGCAGTGTTGGTGGGACCGGGGAGCTGTTTTTT. The full variable domain, with the rest looked up from reference TRBV2 and TRBJ2-2, is EPEVTQTPSHQVTQMGQEVILRCVPISNHLYFYWYRQILGQKVEFLVSFYNNEISEKSEIFDDQFSVERPDGSNFTLKIRSTKLEDSAMYFCASSVGGTGELFFGEGSRLTVL.

Concerning this clone: At one boundary the junction diverges from the germline segment, which might be a read error. The chain links TRBV18 to TRBJ1-2, with a tentative D call TRBD1 (5 bases). Germline V gene data show CDR1 as KGHSH and CDR2 as LQKENI. The CDR3 is 12 residues long. The CDR3 DNA reads TGTGCCAGCTCACCACCTGTCGAGAGACAGTCCTTC. It encodes CASSPPVERQSF.

The chain joins TRBV29-1 to TRBJ2-2, with TRBD2 matching over 14 bases. CDR1 and CDR2 (germline): SQVTM, ANQGSEA. J lost 3 bases, V lost 6 bases, and 9 bases had no gene match. This CDR3 is 17 amino acids long. The CDR3 DNA reads as TGCAGCGTCCGAGGGGGACTAGCGGGAGCGGACACCGGGGAGCTGTTTTTT. The encoded protein is CSVRGGLAGADTGELFF.

This clone has more than one count but fewer than ten. V is TRBV2 and J is TRBJ1-2; maybe TRBD1 (6 bases). Trimming removed 6 bases from V and 7 bases from J, with 9 bases in between. Germline CDR1 is SNHLY and CDR2 is FYNNEI. This CDR3 region has 11 residues. The CDR3: CASSTGSGYTF. DNA for the CDR3: TGTGCCAGCAGCACAGGGAGTGGCTACACCTTC. Combining the CDR3 with reference TRBV2 and TRBJ1-2 gives the whole variable domain EPEVTQTPSHQVTQMGQEVILRCVPISNHLYFYWYRQILGQKVEFLVSFYNNEISEKSEIFDDQFSVERPDGSNFTLKIRSTKLEDSAMYFCASSTGSGYTFGSGTRLTVV.

A remark on this clone: The junction differs from germline at one of its ends, possibly a read error. This chain uses TRBV2 with TRBJ2-1; TRBD1 agrees at 10 bases. The CDR3 runs 13 residues. The germline gives CDR1 SNHLY, CDR2 FYNNEI. CDR3 loop: CASSERDRGFLIF. CDR3 in DNA: TGTGCCAGCAGTGAACGGGACAGGGGTTTTTTGATCTTC.

The J gene is TRBJ2-1, the V gene TRBV6-5, with D possibly TRBD2 on 6 matching bases. This CDR3 has 12 residues. Germline lookup yields CDR1 MNHEY and CDR2 SVGAGI. The CDR3 region is CASEGNSNEQFF. The CDR3, as DNA: TGTGCATCGGAGGGGAACTCCAATGAGCAGTTCTTC.

The chain recombines TRBV7-8 with TRBJ2-3; TRBD1 might be the D (5 bases). V shed 5 bases and J shed 7 bases, with 13 bases lying between them. This CDR3 spans 13 amino acids. CDR1 SGHVS and CDR2 FQNEAQ come from the germline V gene. The CDR3 reads CASSPRAQNTQYF. CDR3 in DNA: TGTGCCAGCAGCCCCAGGGCTCAAAATACGCAGTATTTT.

This clone appeared a few times. CDR3 DNA: TGCAGCGTTGACGGCGGGATCACAGATACGCAGTATTTT. This codes for CSVDGGITDTQYF. The J gene is TRBJ2-3, the V gene TRBV29-1; TRBD2 might be the D (6 bases). The ends were cut back, 3 bases at V and 2 bases at J, with 9 bases in the middle. The germline gives CDR1 SQVTM, CDR2 ANQGSEA. This CDR3 has 13 amino acids.

This clone has just a few counts. This chain's CDR3 is CASYQETQYF. The DNA of the CDR3 is TGCGCCAGCTACCAAGAGACCCAGTACTTC. The V and J genes are TRBV5-1 and TRBJ2-5; the D is unclear. Trimming removed 7 bases at V and 0 bases at J, with 1 base between. Germline V gene data show CDR1 as SGHRS and CDR2 as YFSETQ. The CDR3 has 10 amino acids.

The chain has TRBV29-1 and TRBJ2-7; D is uncertain. Trimming stripped 8 bases from V and 7 bases from J, with 18 bases between. Germline V gene lookup returns CDR1 SQVTM and CDR2 ANQGSEA. The CDR3 totals 12 residues. CDR3 residues: CSSRNYAGEQYF. The CDR3 DNA follows: TGCAGCTCCCGAAACTACGCTGGGGAGCAGTACTTC.

The chain has TRBV29-1 and TRBJ2-7; 14 bases map to TRBD2. The J segment lost 5 bases and the V segment lost 6 bases, leaving 6 bases of the junction unmatched. The CDR3 sequence is 14 residues long. The germline V gene encodes CDR1 SQVTM and CDR2 ANQGSEA. CDR3 residues: CSVARTSGRNEQYF. The CDR3 DNA sequence: TGCAGCGTCGCTCGGACTAGCGGGAGGAACGAGCAGTACTTC.

This chain uses TRBV5-1 with TRBJ2-5; 9 bases align to TRBD2. Germline assignment: CDR1 SGHRS and CDR2 YFSETQ. The CDR3 totals 15 residues. V shed 4 bases and J 3 bases; nucleotides not matched to a gene: 7. The CDR3 loop is CASSPAGGREETQYF. The CDR3 bases are TGCGCCAGCAGCCCCGCGGGGGGGAGAGAAGAGACCCAGTACTTC.

The rearrangement uses TRBV29-1 and TRBJ1-1, with D possibly being TRBD1 (6 bases). The CDR3 runs 13 residues. CDR1 and CDR2 from the germline V gene are SQVTM and ANQGSEA. Trimming took 6 bases from V and 5 from J, leaving 16 bases between them. This CDR3 is CSVTGSGGTEAFF. The DNA for the CDR3 is TGCAGCGTGACAGGTAGTGGGGGAACTGAAGCTTTCTTT.

In this sample, this clone turned up a few times. This chain connects TRBV6-1 to TRBJ2-5; D gene uncertain. Between the trimmed V and J ends, which lost 5 bases and 0 bases, there was a span of 7 bases. CDR3 length equals 13 residues. CDR1 and CDR2 from the germline V gene are MNHNS and SASEGT. The CDR3 DNA reads TGTGCCAGCAGTATCCTGTACCAAGAGACCCAGTACTTC. It yields the protein CASSILYQETQYF.

A few counts support this clone. The CDR3 here is CASRLAGGDEQYF. The CDR3, as DNA: TGTGCCAGCCGACTAGCGGGAGGCGACGAGCAGTACTTC. The chain has TRBV7-9 and TRBJ2-7; TRBD2 matches 13 bases. The V gene end was trimmed by 8 bases and the J gene end by 5 bases; junction bases not matched to a gene: 3. CDR3 length: 13 amino acids. Germline assignment: CDR1 SEHNR and CDR2 FQNEAQ (reference sequence).

This clone was detected only a few times. The gene calls are TRBV29-1 and TRBJ2-4; D unclear. The CDR3 consists of 15 residues. Per germline, CDR1 SQVTM and CDR2 ANQGSEA. The V and J ends lost 5 bases and 0 bases respectively, with 14 bases between them. CDR3 nucleotides: TGCAGCGTTATTTCCCTCGATCTAGCCAAAAACATTCAGTACTTC. Protein sequence: CSVISLDLAKNIQYF.

This clone was detected a few times. The V call is TRBV5-1, the J call TRBJ2-2, with D maybe TRBD1 (6 bases). V was pared by 0 bases and J by 0 bases, with 12 bases between. Germline CDR1 reads SGHRS; CDR2 reads YFSETQ. This CDR3 spans 17 amino acids. CDR3 sequence reads: CASSLDSPGANTGELFF. CDR3 nucleotide sequence: TGCGCCAGCAGCTTGGATTCCCCAGGGGCGAACACCGGGGAGCTGTTTTTT.

The rearrangement uses TRBV29-1 and TRBJ2-2, with D unresolved. Deletions cut 6 bases from V and 0 bases from J, with 8 bases between. The germline CDR1 and CDR2 sequences are SQVTM and ANQGSEA. The CDR3 is 13 residues long. The CDR3 loop is CSVTYTNTGELFF. CDR3 coding DNA: TGCAGCGTCACCTACACGAACACCGGGGAGCTGTTTTTT.

V and J are TRBV5-1 and TRBJ1-6, with D tentatively TRBD1 (5 bases). Trimming removed 7 bases from V and 9 bases from J, with 17 bases in between. The CDR3 totals 14 residues. Looked up from germline, CDR1 is SGHRS and CDR2 is YFSETQ. The CDR3 nucleotides are TGCGCCAGCGGAGCAGGGAATTTTGGTTCACCCCTCCACTTT. Amino acid sequence: CASGAGNFGSPLHF.

This clone was recorded a few times. The chain joins TRBV6-6 to TRBJ1-1; D perhaps matches TRBD1 (6 bases). The germline V gene encodes CDR1 MNHNY and CDR2 SVGAGI (reference sequence). The V and J ends lost 5 bases and 7 bases respectively, with 14 bases between them. This CDR3 spans 13 amino acids. CDR3 in amino acids: CASSGDRRSEAFF. DNA of the CDR3: TGTGCCAGCAGTGGCGACAGGAGAAGTGAAGCTTTCTTT.

The rearrangement joins TRBV29-1 to TRBJ2-1; D may be TRBD1 (6 bases). Per the germline V gene, CDR1 is SQVTM and CDR2 is ANQGSEA. Trimming stripped 1 base from V and 8 bases from J, with 9 bases between. The length of the CDR3 is 12 residues. CDR3 in DNA: TGCAGCGTTGAAGTTGAGGGGGATGAGCAGTTCTTC. Translation: CSVEVEGDEQFF.

V usage is TRBV7-8 and J usage is TRBJ2-3; a weak D match, TRBD2 (6 bases). The germline CDR1 and CDR2 sequences are SGHVS and FQNEAQ. The V end lost 1 base, the J end lost 3 bases, and 11 bases lay between the germline ends. CDR3 length equals 15 residues. The CDR3: CASSLVGGVTDTQYF. For the CDR3, the DNA is TGTGCCAGCAGCTTAGTGGGCGGGGTAACAGATACGCAGTATTTT.